Listed here is a single T cell receptor beta chain. Its antigen remains unidentified. Measured with immunoSEQ multiplex PCR; TCRdb has only the in-frame clones, and not every one. The data contain roughly 10,000 clones, roughly 80% of them seen just once; the ten biggest clones take up approximately 35%. The data stem from a study of PD-1 blockade in classical Hodgkin lymphoma. Overall study results and limits: Baseline TCR diversity was reportedly lower in newly diagnosed patients than in healthy donors. It was reported as lower still in relapsed/refractory patients. Initiation of nivolumab under 1 year after ASCT led to exclusion of patients. A significant rise in TCR diversity was seen by C4D1 for CD4+ cells but not for CD8+ cells.

All trial patients relapsed after autologous stem cell transplantation. V lost 4 bases, J lost 9 bases, and 12 bases stayed unmatched. From germline, CDR1 is MGHRA and CDR2 YSYEKL. The CDR3 extends over 16 amino acids. The V and J genes are TRBV4-1 and TRBJ2-1; 10 bases agree with TRBD2. This sequence was found in a human donor with classical Hodgkin lymphoma. The starting material was peripheral blood mononuclear cells (PBMCs), obtained before the second cycle of nivolumab. CDR3 in amino acids: CASSPTASGSGGEQFF. In DNA form, the CDR3 reads TGCGCCAGCAGCCCAACGGCTAGCGGGAGTGGGGGTGAGCAGTTCTTC.